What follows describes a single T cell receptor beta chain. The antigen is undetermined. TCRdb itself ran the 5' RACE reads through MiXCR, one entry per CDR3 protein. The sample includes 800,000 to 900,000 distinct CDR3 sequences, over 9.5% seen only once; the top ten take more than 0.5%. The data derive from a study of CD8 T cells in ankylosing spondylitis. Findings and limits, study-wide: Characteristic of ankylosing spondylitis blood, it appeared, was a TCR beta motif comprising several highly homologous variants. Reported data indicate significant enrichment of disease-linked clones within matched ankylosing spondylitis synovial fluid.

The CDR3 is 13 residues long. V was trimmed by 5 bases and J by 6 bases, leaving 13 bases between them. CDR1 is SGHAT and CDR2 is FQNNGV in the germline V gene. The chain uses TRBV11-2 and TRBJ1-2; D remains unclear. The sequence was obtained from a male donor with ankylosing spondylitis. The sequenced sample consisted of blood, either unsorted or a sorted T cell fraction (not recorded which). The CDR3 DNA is TGTGCCAGCAGCCCTGCGGGGTACAATGGCTACACCTTC. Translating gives CASSPAGYNGYTF.